These 4 T cell receptor beta chains came from one sample sequenced in a study of T-cell memory formation after mild COVID-19. TCRdb itself ran the 5' RACE reads through MiXCR, one entry per CDR3 protein. The data show 45,000 to 50,000 distinct CDR3 sequences, 7.3% seen once. Material: PBMCs or a T cell subset sorted from them (not recorded which). The origin of the receptors is a man aged 18 to 30 who had mild COVID-19 (a few samples of this study predate the infection). Cell type and time point are not known.

This clonotype was seen many times. The chain combines TRBV7-2 with TRBJ2-2; 8 bases fit TRBD2. The J segment lost 0 bases and the V segment lost 5 bases, leaving 5 bases of the junction unmatched. From germline, CDR1 is SGHTA and CDR2 FQGNSA. The CDR3 has 16 residues. The CDR3 loop reads CASSPHGRANTGELFF. DNA of the CDR3: TGTGCCAGCAGCCCCCACGGGAGGGCGAACACCGGGGAGCTGTTTTTT. The variable domain in full, with the rest retrieved from reference TRBV7-2 and TRBJ2-2, is GAGVSQSPSNKVTEKGKDVELRCDPISGHTALYWYRQSLGQGLEFLIYFQGNSAPDKSGLPSDRFSAERTGGSVSTLTIQRTQQEDSAVYLCASSPHGRANTGELFFGEGSRLTVL.

This clonotype was counted between two and nine times. The CDR3 DNA sequence: TGCAGTGCTCGACGGAGGGACGTCCAAAACATTCAGTACTTC. The encoded protein is CSARRRDVQNIQYF. The J gene is TRBJ2-4, the V gene TRBV20-1; a possible D gene is TRBD2 (6 bases). Germline loops: CDR1 DFQATT, CDR2 SNEGSKA (reference sequence). The CDR3 sequence is 14 residues long. Trimming took 5 bases from V and 5 from J, leaving 16 bases between them.

The chain joins TRBV28 to TRBJ2-1; TRBD1 agrees at 12 bases. V was clipped by 8 bases and J by 7 bases; unmatched bases: 9. Germline assignment: CDR1 MDHEN and CDR2 SYDVKM. CDR3 length: 15 amino acids. The DNA of the CDR3 is TGTGCCAGCGGAGGGACAGGGGGCTTGAGAAATGAGCAGTTCTTC. Residues: CASGGTGGLRNEQFF.

In its sample, this clonotype was seen a few times. This chain uses TRBV7-2 with TRBJ2-3, with TRBD1 matching over 7 bases. The CDR3 length is 15 residues. Germline values: CDR1 SGHTA, CDR2 FQGNSA. With V trimmed by 7 bases and J by 5 bases, 12 bases remained unmatched. The CDR3 nucleotides are TGTGCCAGCAAGGTTTTACAGGGGACGGGAGATACGCAGTATTTT. Protein sequence: CASKVLQGTGDTQYF.